This T cell receptor (beta chain) was identified in a study of OX40 agonist ivuxolimab in advanced cancers. Study-level findings and limits: Nonresponders included some who also had low normalized T-cell clonal expansion. Dose levels from 0.1 to 3.0 mg/kg saw CD4+ and CD8+ blood T cells expand clonally by week 6.

Blood sampling was done at baseline, cycle 4 day 1, and cycle 7 day 1. The protocol was immunoSEQ multiplex PCR, while the TCRdb copy is restricted to in-frame clones and leaves out a portion. The repertoire consists of approximately 77,000 clones, with roughly 90% occurring once and the leading ten covering 0.53%. The germline CDR1 and CDR2 sequences are SGHTA and FQGNSA. This CDR3 region has 15 residues. The junction had 14 bases not matched to a gene; V was cut back by 5 bases and J by 8 bases. As to this clone: The antigen is undetermined.

V and J are TRBV7-2 and TRBJ1-1, with TRBD1 identical over 7 bases. This clonotype was obtained from an adult with an advanced solid tumor such as melanoma, head and neck, liver or kidney cancer. Sequencing was performed on CD4+ or CD8+ T cells sorted from blood, taken in a trial of the OX40 agonist ivuxolimab. In nucleotides, the CDR3 is TGTGCCAGCAGCCCTCGATCCTCCGGGACAGTGGAAGCTTTCTTT. It is translated as CASSPRSSGTVEAFF.